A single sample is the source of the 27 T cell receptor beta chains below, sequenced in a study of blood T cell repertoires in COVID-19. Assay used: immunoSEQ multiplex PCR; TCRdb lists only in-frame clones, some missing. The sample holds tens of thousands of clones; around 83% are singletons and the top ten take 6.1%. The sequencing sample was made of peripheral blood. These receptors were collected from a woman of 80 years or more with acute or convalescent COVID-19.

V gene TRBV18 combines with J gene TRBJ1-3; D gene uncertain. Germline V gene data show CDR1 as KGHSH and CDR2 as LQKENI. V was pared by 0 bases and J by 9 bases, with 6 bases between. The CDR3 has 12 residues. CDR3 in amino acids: CASSPPGGTIYF. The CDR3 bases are TGTGCCAGCTCACCACCTGGCGGCACCATATATTTT.

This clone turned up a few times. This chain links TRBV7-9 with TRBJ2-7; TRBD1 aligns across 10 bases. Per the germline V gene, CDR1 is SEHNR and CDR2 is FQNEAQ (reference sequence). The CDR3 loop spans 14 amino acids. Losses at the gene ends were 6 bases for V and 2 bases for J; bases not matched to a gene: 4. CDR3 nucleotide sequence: TGTGCCAGCAGGAGGACAGGGGGGCCCTACGAGCAGTACTTC. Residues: CASRRTGGPYEQYF.

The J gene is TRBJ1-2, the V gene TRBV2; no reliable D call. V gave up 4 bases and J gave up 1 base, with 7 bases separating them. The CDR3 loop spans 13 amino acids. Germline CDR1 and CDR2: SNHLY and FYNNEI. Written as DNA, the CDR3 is TGTGCCAGCAGTGTGTCCGGTAACTATGGCTACACCTTC. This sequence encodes CASSVSGNYGYTF.

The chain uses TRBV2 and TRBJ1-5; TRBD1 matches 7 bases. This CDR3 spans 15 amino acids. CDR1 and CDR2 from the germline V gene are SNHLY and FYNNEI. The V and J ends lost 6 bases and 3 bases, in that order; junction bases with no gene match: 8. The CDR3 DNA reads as TGTGCCAGCAGGGAGGGGGCGGCTAACAATCAGCCCCAGCATTTT. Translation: CASREGAANNQPQHF.

CDR3 protein: CAISESGGISSYEQYF. In nucleotides, the CDR3 is TGTGCCATCAGTGAGTCCGGGGGTATCAGCTCCTACGAGCAGTACTTC. The V gene is TRBV10-3, the J gene TRBJ2-7; D might be TRBD2 (6 bases). The V and J ends lost 0 bases and 0 bases respectively, with 12 bases between them. The germline V gene encodes CDR1 ENHRY and CDR2 SYGVKD. The CDR3 length is 16 residues.

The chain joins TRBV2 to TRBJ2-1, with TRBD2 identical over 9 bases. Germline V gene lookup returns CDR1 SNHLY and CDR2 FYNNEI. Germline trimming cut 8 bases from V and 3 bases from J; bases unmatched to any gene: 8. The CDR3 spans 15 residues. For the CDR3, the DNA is TGTGCCAGCCTGGGCGGGGGGGCCGACTACAATGAGCAGTTCTTC. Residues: CASLGGGADYNEQFF. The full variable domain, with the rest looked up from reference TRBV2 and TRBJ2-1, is EPEVTQTPSHQVTQMGQEVILRCVPISNHLYFYWYRQILGQKVEFLVSFYNNEISEKSEIFDDQFSVERPDGSNFTLKIRSTKLEDSAMYFCASLGGGADYNEQFFGPGTRLTVL.

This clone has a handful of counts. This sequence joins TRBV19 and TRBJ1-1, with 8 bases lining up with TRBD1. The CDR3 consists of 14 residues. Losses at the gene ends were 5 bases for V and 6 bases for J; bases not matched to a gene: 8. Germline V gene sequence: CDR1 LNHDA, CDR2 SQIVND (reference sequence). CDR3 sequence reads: CASSPPRGRAEAFF. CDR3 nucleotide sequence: TGTGCCAGTAGTCCCCCCAGGGGGCGGGCTGAAGCTTTCTTT. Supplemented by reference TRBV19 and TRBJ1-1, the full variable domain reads DGGITQSPKYLFRKEGQNVTLSCEQNLNHDAMYWYRQDPGQGLRLIYYSQIVNDFQKGDIAEGYSVSREKKESFPLTVTSAQKNPTAFYLCASSPPRGRAEAFFGQGTRLTVV.

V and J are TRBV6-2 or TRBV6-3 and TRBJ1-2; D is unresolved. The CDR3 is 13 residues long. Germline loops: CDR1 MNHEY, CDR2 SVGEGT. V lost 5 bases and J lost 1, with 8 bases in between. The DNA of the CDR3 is TGTGCCAGCAGTCTTGACTATAACTATGGCTACACCTTC. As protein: CASSLDYNYGYTF.

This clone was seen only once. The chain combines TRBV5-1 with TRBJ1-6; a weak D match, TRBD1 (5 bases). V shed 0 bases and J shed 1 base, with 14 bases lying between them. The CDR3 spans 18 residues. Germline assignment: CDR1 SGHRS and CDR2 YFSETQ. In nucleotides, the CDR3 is TGCGCCAGCAGCTTGGCAGGGAACGGGGGGTCCTATAATTCACCCCTCCACTTT. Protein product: CASSLAGNGGSYNSPLHF.

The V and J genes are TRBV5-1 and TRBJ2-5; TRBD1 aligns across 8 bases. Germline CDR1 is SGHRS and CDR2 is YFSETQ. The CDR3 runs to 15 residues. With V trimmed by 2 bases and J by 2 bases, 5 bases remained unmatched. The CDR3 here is CASSFRTGIQETQYF. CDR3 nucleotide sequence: TGCGCCAGCAGCTTCCGGACAGGGATACAAGAGACCCAGTACTTC.

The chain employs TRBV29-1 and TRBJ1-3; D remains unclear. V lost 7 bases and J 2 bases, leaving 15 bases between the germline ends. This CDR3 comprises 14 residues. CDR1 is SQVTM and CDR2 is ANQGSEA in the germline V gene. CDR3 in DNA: TGCAGCGCCCTTAAGTCCGGGACTGGAAACACCATATATTTT. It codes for CSALKSGTGNTIYF. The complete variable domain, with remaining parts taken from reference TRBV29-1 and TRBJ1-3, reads SAVISQKPSRDICQRGTSLTIQCQVDSQVTMMFWYRQQPGQSLTLIATANQGSEATYESGFVIDKFPISRPNLTFSTLTVSNMSPEDSSIYLCSALKSGTGNTIYFGEGSWLTVV.

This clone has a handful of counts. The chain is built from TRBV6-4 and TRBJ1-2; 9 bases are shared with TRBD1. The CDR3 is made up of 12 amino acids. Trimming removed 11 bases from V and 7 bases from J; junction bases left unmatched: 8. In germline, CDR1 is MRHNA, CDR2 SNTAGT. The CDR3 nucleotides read TGTGCCTCACAGGGGGCGGATTTTGGCTACACCTTC. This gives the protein CASQGADFGYTF.

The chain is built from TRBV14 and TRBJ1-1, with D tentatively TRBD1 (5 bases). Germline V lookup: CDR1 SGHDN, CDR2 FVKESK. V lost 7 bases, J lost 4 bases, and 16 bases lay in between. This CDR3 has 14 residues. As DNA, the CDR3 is TGTGCCAGCACGAGGGCCGGGGGGAGCACTGAAGCTTTCTTT. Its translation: CASTRAGGSTEAFF.

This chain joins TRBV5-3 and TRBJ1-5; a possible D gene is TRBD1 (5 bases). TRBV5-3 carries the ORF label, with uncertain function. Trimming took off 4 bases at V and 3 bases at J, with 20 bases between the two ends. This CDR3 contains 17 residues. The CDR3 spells CARSPKLCQGFNQPQHF. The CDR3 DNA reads TGTGCCAGAAGCCCCAAGCTTTGCCAGGGTTTCAATCAGCCCCAGCATTTT.

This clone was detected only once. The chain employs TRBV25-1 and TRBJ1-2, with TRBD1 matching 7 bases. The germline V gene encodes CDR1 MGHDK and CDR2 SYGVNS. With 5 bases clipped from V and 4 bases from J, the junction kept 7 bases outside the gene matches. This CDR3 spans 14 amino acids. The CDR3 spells CASSITGDRYGYTF. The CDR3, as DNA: TGTGCCAGCAGTATCACAGGGGATCGCTATGGCTACACCTTC.

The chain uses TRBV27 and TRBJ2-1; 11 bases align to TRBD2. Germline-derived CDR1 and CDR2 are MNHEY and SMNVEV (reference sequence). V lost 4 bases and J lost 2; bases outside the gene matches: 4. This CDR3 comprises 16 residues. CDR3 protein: CASSSPTSGAYNEQFF. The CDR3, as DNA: TGTGCCAGCAGTTCCCCGACTAGCGGGGCCTACAATGAGCAGTTCTTC.

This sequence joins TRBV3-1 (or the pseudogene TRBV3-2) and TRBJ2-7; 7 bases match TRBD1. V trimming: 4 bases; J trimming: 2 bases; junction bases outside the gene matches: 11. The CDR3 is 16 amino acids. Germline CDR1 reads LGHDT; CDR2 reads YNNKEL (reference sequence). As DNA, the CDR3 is TGTGCCAGCAGCCGGAATGCCGGGACAGCAGCCTACGAGCAGTACTTC. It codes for CASSRNAGTAAYEQYF.

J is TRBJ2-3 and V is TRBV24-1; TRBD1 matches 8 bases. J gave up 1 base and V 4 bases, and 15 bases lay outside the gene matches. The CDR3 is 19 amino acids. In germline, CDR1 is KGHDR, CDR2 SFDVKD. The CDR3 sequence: CATSDPRAGGRGGTDTQYF. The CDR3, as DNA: TGTGCCACCAGTGACCCTAGGGCAGGGGGCAGGGGCGGCACAGATACGCAGTATTTT.

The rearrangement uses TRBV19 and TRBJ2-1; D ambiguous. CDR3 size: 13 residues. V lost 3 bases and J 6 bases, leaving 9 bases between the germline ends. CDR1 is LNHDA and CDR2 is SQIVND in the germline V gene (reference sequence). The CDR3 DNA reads TGTGCCAGTAGTATCGGCAGGTCCAATGAGCAGTTCTTC. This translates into CASSIGRSNEQFF.

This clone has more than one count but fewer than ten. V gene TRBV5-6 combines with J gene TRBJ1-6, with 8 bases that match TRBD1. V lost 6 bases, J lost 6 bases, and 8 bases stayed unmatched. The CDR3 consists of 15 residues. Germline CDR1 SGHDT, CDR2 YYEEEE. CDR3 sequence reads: CASIYTGGSNSPLHF. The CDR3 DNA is TGTGCCAGCATCTACACAGGGGGGAGTAATTCACCCCTCCACTTT.

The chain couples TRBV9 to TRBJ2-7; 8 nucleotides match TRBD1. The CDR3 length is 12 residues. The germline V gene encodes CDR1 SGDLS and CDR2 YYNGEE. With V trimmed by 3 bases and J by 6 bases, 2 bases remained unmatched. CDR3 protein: CASSGQGAEQYF. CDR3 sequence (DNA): TGTGCCAGCAGCGGGCAGGGGGCCGAGCAGTACTTC.

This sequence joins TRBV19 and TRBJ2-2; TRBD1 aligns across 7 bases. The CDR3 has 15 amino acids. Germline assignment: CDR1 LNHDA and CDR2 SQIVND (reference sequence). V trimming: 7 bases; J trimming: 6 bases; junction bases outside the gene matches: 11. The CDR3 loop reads CASILQGNGAGELFF. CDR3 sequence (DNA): TGTGCCAGTATCTTACAGGGGAACGGTGCCGGGGAGCTGTTTTTT.

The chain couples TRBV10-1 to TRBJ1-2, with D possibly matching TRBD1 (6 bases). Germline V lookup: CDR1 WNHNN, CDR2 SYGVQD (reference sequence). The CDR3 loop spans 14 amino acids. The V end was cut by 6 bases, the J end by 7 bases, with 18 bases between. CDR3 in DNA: TGCGCCAGCAGCGACGTACTCAGGGGAACTGGCTACACCTTC. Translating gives CASSDVLRGTGYTF.

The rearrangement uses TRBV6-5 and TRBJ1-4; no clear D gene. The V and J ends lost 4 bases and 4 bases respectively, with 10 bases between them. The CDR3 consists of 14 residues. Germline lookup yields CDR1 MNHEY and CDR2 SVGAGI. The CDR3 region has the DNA TGTGCCAGCAGTTCCCCGTCCGTTAATGAAAAACTGTTTTTT. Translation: CASSSPSVNEKLFF.

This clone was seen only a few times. The CDR3 loop reads CASSMDRDNEKLFF. The CDR3 coding sequence is TGTGCCAGTAGTATGGACAGAGACAATGAAAAACTGTTTTTT. This chain uses TRBV19 with TRBJ1-4, with a tentative D call TRBD1 (6 bases). V dropped 3 bases and J dropped 5 bases, with 10 bases sitting between them. The CDR3 totals 14 residues. Germline assignment: CDR1 LNHDA and CDR2 SQIVND (reference sequence).

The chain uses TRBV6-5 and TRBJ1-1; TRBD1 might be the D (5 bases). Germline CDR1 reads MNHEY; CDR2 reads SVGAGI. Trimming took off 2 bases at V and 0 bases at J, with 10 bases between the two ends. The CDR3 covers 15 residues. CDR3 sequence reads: CASSYGAAVNTEAFF. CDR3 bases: TGTGCCAGCAGTTACGGGGCCGCGGTGAACACTGAAGCTTTCTTT.

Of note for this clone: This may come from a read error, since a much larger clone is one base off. The DNA for the CDR3 is TGTGCCAGCAGCTTTGACAGGGACACTGAAGCTTTCTTT. This translates into CASSFDRDTEAFF. The V gene is TRBV7-2, the J gene TRBJ1-1; TRBD1 matches 7 bases. The CDR3 runs 13 residues. V shed 3 bases and J 3 bases; nucleotides not matched to a gene: 1. Germline CDR1 reads SGHTA; CDR2 reads FQGNSA. Variable domain in full (rest from reference TRBV7-2 and TRBJ1-1): GAGVSQSPSNKVTEKGKDVELRCDPISGHTALYWYRQSLGQGLEFLIYFQGNSAPDKSGLPSDRFSAERTGGSVSTLTIQRTQQEDSAVYLCASSFDRDTEAFFGQGTRLTVV.